This passage covers 13 T cell receptor beta chains from one sample sequenced in a study of T cell changes during pregnancy in multiple sclerosis. Clones were read by immunoSEQ multiplex PCR, and TCRdb kept only the in-frame ones, dropping some. The sample carries approximately 42,000 clones, 84% recorded once. This specimen consisted of CD4+ T cells from peripheral blood mononuclear cells, obtained before pregnancy. Receptors originate from a female donor with multiple sclerosis, enrolled in a pregnancy study.

J is TRBJ1-6 and V is TRBV2; weak D call: TRBD1 (5 bases). Germline loops: CDR1 SNHLY, CDR2 FYNNEI. Between the trimmed V and J ends, which lost 5 bases and 3 bases, there was a span of 11 bases. The CDR3 length is 15 residues. CDR3 residues: CASSLSGFYNSPLHF. The DNA for the CDR3 is TGTGCCAGCAGTCTATCAGGGTTCTATAATTCACCCCTCCACTTT.

V and J are TRBV4-2 and TRBJ1-5; D unresolved. From germline, CDR1 is LGHNA and CDR2 YNFKEQ. Trimming took 0 bases from V and 9 from J, leaving 12 bases between them. The CDR3 loop spans 14 amino acids. CDR3 residues: CASSQERVEGPQHF. The CDR3 coding sequence is TGTGCCAGCAGCCAAGAGCGGGTGGAGGGGCCCCAGCATTTT.

The chain has TRBV6-5 and TRBJ1-5; TRBD1 agrees at 7 bases. This CDR3 has 15 amino acids. The germline V gene encodes CDR1 MNHEY and CDR2 SVGAGI. J lost 0 bases, V lost 6 bases, and 5 bases had no gene match. The CDR3 region has the DNA TGTGCCAGCAGGGGGACAGCTTATAGCAATCAGCCCCAGCATTTT. Its protein product is CASRGTAYSNQPQHF.

This clone has only a few counts. This chain links TRBV27 with TRBJ2-7, with D hard to call. This CDR3 is 14 amino acids long. CDR1 is MNHEY, CDR2 SMNVEV, per germline (reference sequence). Trimming removed 3 bases from V and 0 bases from J, with 9 bases in between. The CDR3 protein is CASSLNSFSYEQYF. CDR3 bases: TGTGCCAGCAGTTTGAACTCTTTCTCCTACGAGCAGTACTTC.

This chain connects TRBV7-2 to TRBJ1-1; no clear D. This CDR3 contains 12 residues. Deletions cut 2 bases from V and 6 bases from J, with 7 bases between. Germline V CDR1 and CDR2: SGHTA, FQGNSA. The DNA of the CDR3 is TGTGCCAGCAGCTTAATGAGGGCTGAAGCTTTCTTT. Its protein product is CASSLMRAEAFF.

The chain carries TRBV27 and TRBJ2-7; perhaps TRBD2 as D (6 bases). The CDR3 sequence is 14 residues long. V lost 2 bases and J 9 bases, leaving 17 bases between the germline ends. Germline loops: CDR1 MNHEY, CDR2 SMNVEV (reference sequence). In nucleotides, the CDR3 is TGTGCCAGCAGTTTAGGGGCCGGGACTGGGTGGCAGTACTTC. Its translation is CASSLGAGTGWQYF.

This chain joins TRBV27 and TRBJ2-7; 10 nucleotides agree with TRBD2. This CDR3 is built from 16 residues. Germline V gene sequence: CDR1 MNHEY, CDR2 SMNVEV (reference sequence). Trimming removed 0 bases from V and 3 bases from J; junction bases left unmatched: 5. The CDR3 DNA is TGTGCCAGCAGTTTATCGACGGCTAGCGGGAGCTACGAGCAGTACTTC. This codes for CASSLSTASGSYEQYF.

V gene TRBV6-1 combines with J gene TRBJ2-7; TRBD1 matches 9 bases. With 4 bases clipped from V and 4 bases from J, the junction kept 5 bases outside the gene matches. The length of the CDR3 is 14 residues. The germline CDR1 and CDR2 sequences are MNHNS and SASEGT. The CDR3 loop reads CASSATGQGYEQYF. The CDR3, as DNA: TGTGCCAGCAGTGCTACGGGACAGGGTTACGAGCAGTACTTC.

The V and J genes are TRBV7-9 and TRBJ1-4; 8 positions agree with TRBD1. Trimming took 4 bases from V and 7 from J; bases not matched to a gene: 8. CDR1 and CDR2 (germline): SEHNR, FQNEAQ (reference sequence). There are 15 residues in the CDR3. As DNA, the CDR3 is TGTGCCAGCAGCTCGGGGGCAGGGGGCTCTGAAAAACTGTTTTTT. Translated: CASSSGAGGSEKLFF.

The rearrangement links TRBV5-6 to TRBJ2-2, with TRBD1 identical over 9 bases. Germline V gene data show CDR1 as SGHDT and CDR2 as YYEEEE. CDR3 size: 15 residues. V shed 3 bases and J 8 bases; nucleotides not matched to a gene: 8. The CDR3 region has the DNA TGTGCCAGCAGCTCTGCGACAGGGGGATGGGGGGAGCTGTTTTTT. Amino acid sequence: CASSSATGGWGELFF.

The chain is built from TRBV27 and TRBJ2-3, with 9 bases identical to TRBD2. The CDR3 has 15 residues. V shed 3 bases and J 3 bases; nucleotides not matched to a gene: 4. Germline V gene lookup returns CDR1 MNHEY and CDR2 SMNVEV (reference sequence). CDR3 DNA: TGTGCCAGCAGTTTCCGTAGCGGGAGAACAGATACGCAGTATTTT. Amino acids: CASSFRSGRTDTQYF.

The DNA for the CDR3 is TGTGCCAGCAGTGCTAGCGGGGCTCTAACCGGGGAGCTGTTTTTT. Encoded protein: CASSASGALTGELFF. The chain has TRBV6-1 and TRBJ2-2, with 9 nucleotides matching TRBD2. The germline V gene encodes CDR1 MNHNS and CDR2 SASEGT. This CDR3 is built from 15 residues. V gave up 4 bases and J gave up 5 bases; unmatched junction bases: 5.

The chain is built from TRBV18 and TRBJ2-7; 9 nucleotides align to TRBD1. With V trimmed by 8 bases and J by 7 bases, 6 bases remained unmatched. The CDR3 contains 12 residues. The germline gives CDR1 KGHSH, CDR2 LQKENI. CDR3 DNA: TGTGCCAGCAGTGCCGGGACAGGGGAGCAGTACTTC. Translating gives CASSAGTGEQYF.